The 9 T cell receptor beta chains given below trace back to one sample, sequenced in a study of T cell repertoires in cytomegalovirus infection. These TCRs' antigens remain unknown. From the reads, TCRdb called clonotypes with MiXCR, one entry per CDR3 protein. The sample holds roughly 340,000 distinct CDR3 sequences, 25% to 30% seen once. The starting material was cultured PBMCs, obtained from culture after CMV antigen stimulation. The receptors originated from a human donor in good health (CMV status not recorded). Some clones in this sample may be carry-over from other donors' samples.

This clonotype was counted between two and nine times. The V and J genes are TRBV7-2 and TRBJ2-5; 7 bases match TRBD2. Germline V lookup: CDR1 SGHTA, CDR2 FQGNSA. The CDR3 has 15 residues. V dropped 6 bases and J dropped 7; count of bases not matched to a gene: 14. CDR3 nucleotides: TGTGCCAGCAGTGAGGACTGGCGGGGGAGGGGGACCCAGTACTTC. The encoded protein is CASSEDWRGRGTQYF.

In its sample, this clonotype was seen many times. The chain uses TRBV11-2 and TRBJ1-1, with TRBD1 identical over 9 bases. Germline V gives CDR1 SGHAT, CDR2 FQNNGV. The CDR3 length is 15 residues. J gave up 5 bases and V 5 bases, and 9 bases lay outside the gene matches. CDR3 amino acids: CASSLAGQGRTEAFF. For the CDR3, the DNA is TGTGCCAGCAGCCTCGCGGGACAGGGTAGAACTGAAGCTTTCTTT.

This chain uses TRBV28 with TRBJ2-7, with unresolved D. V lost 5 bases, J lost 4 bases, and 21 bases lay in between. The germline V gene encodes CDR1 MDHEN and CDR2 SYDVKM. The CDR3 has 16 residues. The CDR3 DNA follows: TGTGCCAGCAGTCCCCTGACCACCCAGCCATTTTACGAGCAGTACTTC. The encoded protein is CASSPLTTQPFYEQYF.

This chain connects TRBV7-8 to TRBJ2-1; 8 bases are a match to TRBD2. The J segment lost 6 bases and the V segment lost 6 bases, leaving 22 bases of the junction unmatched. From germline, CDR1 is SGHVS and CDR2 FQNEAQ. The CDR3 runs to 19 residues. CDR3: CASSSAPILGSGGSNEQFF. The DNA of the CDR3 is TGTGCCAGCAGTTCTGCTCCAATTCTTGGGAGCGGGGGAAGCAATGAGCAGTTCTTC.

Only a few counts were recorded for this clonotype. The V call is TRBV20-1, the J call TRBJ2-2; D possibly corresponds to TRBD1 (5 bases). V gave up 6 bases and J gave up 3 bases, with 11 bases separating them. The germline gives CDR1 DFQATT, CDR2 SNEGSKA (reference sequence). The CDR3 is 13 amino acids. CDR3 nucleotide sequence: TGCAGTGCCCGACAGTCCCACACCGGGGAGCTGTTTTTT. It translates to CSARQSHTGELFF.

The gene calls are TRBV20-1 and TRBJ1-3; 8 positions agree with TRBD1. Germline loops: CDR1 DFQATT, CDR2 SNEGSKA (reference sequence). The V and J ends lost 1 base and 2 bases, in that order; junction bases with no gene match: 7. The CDR3 has 16 amino acids. CDR3 DNA sequence: TGCAGTGCTAGAGGGACAGGGAAGAGGACTGGAAACACCATATATTTT. This codes for CSARGTGKRTGNTIYF.

This chain links TRBV11-1 with TRBJ2-1; D ambiguous. The germline V gene encodes CDR1 SGHAT and CDR2 FQDESV (reference sequence). Trimming pared 8 bases from V and 6 bases from J, leaving 11 bases between. CDR3 length equals 12 residues. CDR3 coding DNA: TGTGCCAGCGAGCCGTACCCCAATGAGCAGTTCTTC. Translation: CASEPYPNEQFF. Full variable domain (missing parts from reference TRBV11-1 and TRBJ2-1): EAEVAQSPRYKITEKSQAVAFWCDPISGHATLYWYRQILGQGPELLVQFQDESVVDDSQLPKDRFSAERLKGVDSTLKIQPAELGDSAMYLCASEPYPNEQFFGPGTRLTVL.

The rearrangement uses TRBV28 and TRBJ2-1, with TRBD2 as a possible D gene (7 bases). CDR3 length: 16 amino acids. The ends were cut back, 0 bases at V and 6 bases at J, with 15 bases in the middle. Germline CDR1 MDHEN, CDR2 SYDVKM. The CDR3 sequence: CASSLWGGGGPNEQFF. The CDR3 DNA reads as TGTGCCAGCAGTTTATGGGGAGGGGGGGGGCCCAATGAGCAGTTCTTC.

This chain joins TRBV4-2 and TRBJ1-2; 11 bases agree with TRBD1. CDR1 LGHNA and CDR2 YNFKEQ come from the germline V gene. V gave up 1 base and J gave up 0 bases; unmatched junction bases: 4. The CDR3 contains 17 residues. The CDR3 here is CASSQGTGQGANYGYTF. The CDR3 DNA reads as TGTGCCAGCAGCCAAGGAACGGGACAGGGGGCTAACTATGGCTACACCTTC.